This T cell receptor (beta chain) originates from a study of blood T cell repertoires in COVID-19. Across the whole study: Sites across the United States, Italy and Spain contributed samples from acute and convalescent COVID-19.

For this clone: This sample also contains other DNA sequences that code for the same CDR3.

Original data processing: Amplified reference gene primers provided the basis for estimating nucleated cell counts. Method: immunoSEQ multiplex PCR; TCRdb's copy keeps in-frame clones and lacks some. V, J and clone size reflect that table, while D and trimming were determined from the DNA. There are about 360,000 clones in the sample; roughly 86% occur only once, and 3% lies in the top ten. The specimen was peripheral blood. This TCR was recovered from a human donor in a cohort sampled during active COVID-19.

The CDR3 is CASSEAESYGYTF. The CDR3 DNA is TGTGCCAGCAGTGAAGCCGAGTCCTATGGCTACACCTTC. The J gene is TRBJ1-2, the V gene TRBV2; no reliable D call. Trimming removed 0 bases from V and 4 bases from J, with 6 bases in between. The germline CDR1 and CDR2 sequences are SNHLY and FYNNEI. CDR3 length: 13 amino acids.